These T cell receptor beta chains were read from a single sample in a study of T cell responses to AZD1222 COVID-19 vaccine. Sequencing used immunoSEQ multiplex PCR; TCRdb keeps in-frame clones, though not all of them. Altogether 100,000 or so clones are present, about 87% being singletons, with the ten largest covering around 12%. The input for sequencing was peripheral blood, taken on day 0 of AZD1222 vaccination. The receptors here all came from an adult in good health. Both conserved end residues are part of each CDR3.

j_gene,v_gene,CDR3aa
TRBJ2-5,TRBV19,CASSWGAPPETQYF
TRBJ1-5,TRBV21-1,CASSYWQGVSEIGNQPQHF
TRBJ1-2,TRBV6-2/TRBV6-3,CASSDLTGARSYGYTF
TRBJ1-2,TRBV5-1,CASSLGGQNYGYTF
TRBJ1-4,TRBV9,CASSVGVVGDEKLFF
TRBJ2-1,TRBV5-1,CASKIGGSYNEQFF
TRBJ1-2,TRBV2,CASISNGPFGYTF
TRBJ2-1,TRBV2,CASSIGQGPYNEQFF
TRBJ2-7,TRBV6-5,CASSYSISDPYEQYF
TRBJ1-2,TRBV20-1,CSASLPGFYGYTF
TRBJ2-1,TRBV6-5,CASSYFAGGLKEQFF
TRBJ1-4,TRBV28,CASSFSSVEKLFF
TRBJ1-3,TRBV19,CASNRRQGTGNTIYF
TRBJ2-2,TRBV18,CASSHGLSLGTGELFF
TRBJ2-2,TRBV10-3,CAISEGSGSTGELFF
TRBJ1-5,TRBV7-2,CASSLDRQGHNQPQHF
TRBJ2-2,TRBV5-1,CASSLGFGQANTGELFF
TRBJ2-7,TRBV4-3,CASSQETGSEQYF
TRBJ2-3,TRBV7-8,CASSLAGTGPTQYF
TRBJ1-6,TRBV9,CASSVAGQGNSPLHF
TRBJ1-1,TRBV14,CASSPHLSMGYTEAFF
TRBJ1-5,TRBV9,CASSVIPTEGQHQPQHF
TRBJ2-2,TRBV11-1,CASSRDGNTGELFF
TRBJ2-1,TRBV6-5,CASSQKVSYNEQFF
TRBJ2-1,TRBV9,CASSEKGGTEYNEQFF
TRBJ2-2,TRBV4-2,CASSPRLATGELFF
TRBJ1-1,TRBV9,CASSVVSNTEAFF
TRBJ2-5,TRBV20-1,CSAREKETQYF
TRBJ1-1,TRBV19,CASSIPERQDQNTEAFF
TRBJ1-1,TRBV3-1/TRBV3-2,CASSHQGGDTEAFF
TRBJ1-2,TRBV4-1,CASSQAGQGQGGYTF
TRBJ1-3,TRBV18,CASSPLESEATIYF
TRBJ1-1,TRBV6-2/TRBV6-3,CASSPLTGGENTEAFF
TRBJ2-2,TRBV5-1,CASRVAGATGELFF
TRBJ2-7,TRBV5-6,CASSDLKVPYEQYF
TRBJ1-4,TRBV29-1,CSATGGTGIEKLFF
TRBJ2-6,TRBV9,CASSTRRSSGANVLTF
TRBJ1-1,TRBV2,CASSETLWIPEAFF
TRBJ2-3,TRBV5-4,CASRSLADPRTDTQYF
TRBJ2-7,TRBV19,CASTTSGTSYEQYF
TRBJ2-2,TRBV5-1,CASSLDSYTGELFF
TRBJ1-6,TRBV2,CASSAGQGNSPLHF
TRBJ2-3,TRBV6-2/TRBV6-3,CASSRPVASGKTDTQYF
TRBJ1-3,TRBV7-9,CASSFLGSSGNTIYF
TRBJ2-3,TRBV5-1,CASSHGASGSTDTQYF
TRBJ2-3,TRBV6-5,CASSYGTGDLDTQYF
TRBJ2-1,TRBV24-1,CATSDPYNEQFF
TRBJ1-3,TRBV6-6,CASSLLSGNTIYF
TRBJ1-4,TRBV6-6,CASSSDRRRTNEKLFF
TRBJ1-1,TRBV7-9,CASSLAGFTEAFF
TRBJ2-7,TRBV28,CASSLQGGSYEQYF
TRBJ1-2,TRBV19,CASSPGGQGPIYGYTF
TRBJ1-5,TRBV28,CASSPGQASNQPQHF
TRBJ1-1,TRBV11-2,CASSLGSFVNTEAFF
TRBJ2-1,TRBV29-1,CSVGEAGLYNEQFF
TRBJ2-1,TRBV7-2,CASSFQRDNEQFF
TRBJ2-7,TRBV7-2,CASSTREGAAEQYF
TRBJ2-1,TRBV3-1/TRBV3-2,CASSQDHGQGANNEQFF
TRBJ2-7,TRBV28,CASSQPGTGGEQYF
TRBJ2-7,TRBV5-1,CASSLGGTSDYEQYF